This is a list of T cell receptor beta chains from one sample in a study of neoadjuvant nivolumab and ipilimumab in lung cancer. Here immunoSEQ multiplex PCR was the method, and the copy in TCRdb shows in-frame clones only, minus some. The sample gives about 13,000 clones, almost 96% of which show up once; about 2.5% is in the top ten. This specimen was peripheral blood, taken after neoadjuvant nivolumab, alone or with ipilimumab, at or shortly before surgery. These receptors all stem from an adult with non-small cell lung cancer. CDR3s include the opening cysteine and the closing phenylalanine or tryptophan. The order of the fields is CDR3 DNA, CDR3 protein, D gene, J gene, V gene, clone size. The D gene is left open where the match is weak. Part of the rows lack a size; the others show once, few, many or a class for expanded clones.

CDR3 DNA: TGCGCCAGCAGCCAAAAGGGACAGACATATAGCAATCAGCCCCAGCATTTT
CDR3 protein: CASSQKGQTYSNQPQHF
D gene: TRBD1
J gene: TRBJ1-5
V gene: TRBV4-1
clone size: NA

CDR3 DNA: TGTGCCAGCAGTGAGACTACTAGTACCTCCTCCTACGAGCAGTACTTC
CDR3 protein: CASSETTSTSSYEQYF
D gene: NA
J gene: TRBJ2-7
V gene: TRBV2
clone size: NA

CDR3 DNA: TGCGCCAGCAGCTCAATCCTCAGGGGAAGGGGCGAGCAGTACTTC
CDR3 protein: CASSSILRGRGEQYF
D gene: NA
J gene: TRBJ2-7
V gene: TRBV5-1
clone size: once

CDR3 DNA: TGTGCCATCAGCGAAACGGGGGACCCCAGAACTAATGAAAAACTGTTTTTT
CDR3 protein: CAISETGDPRTNEKLFF
D gene: NA
J gene: TRBJ1-4
V gene: TRBV10-3
clone size: once

CDR3 DNA: TGTGCCATCAATGAGCAGGGGAGGTACCAAGAGACCCAGTACTTC
CDR3 protein: CAINEQGRYQETQYF
D gene: NA
J gene: TRBJ2-5
V gene: TRBV10-3
clone size: NA

CDR3 DNA: TGTGCCAGCAGGCATGCGGGACAGGGGCCCGAAGAGACCCAGTACTTC
CDR3 protein: CASRHAGQGPEETQYF
D gene: TRBD1
J gene: TRBJ2-5
V gene: TRBV11-2
clone size: NA

CDR3 DNA: TGTGCCAGCAGCTTAGTTACACCCGGGGGGATGAATACCTACGAGCAGTACTTC
CDR3 protein: CASSLVTPGGMNTYEQYF
D gene: TRBD2
J gene: TRBJ2-7
V gene: TRBV7-6
clone size: NA

CDR3 DNA: TGCGCCAGCAGCCAAGATGGGAAGCGGGAGGGCCTTGAGACCCAGTACTTC
CDR3 protein: CASSQDGKREGLETQYF
D gene: TRBD2
J gene: TRBJ2-5
V gene: TRBV4-1
clone size: NA

CDR3 DNA: TGTGCCAGCAGTGCCCGGGACACGGGAGAGTTAGAAGCTTTCTTT
CDR3 protein: CASSARDTGELEAFF
D gene: NA
J gene: TRBJ1-1
V gene: TRBV25-1
clone size: NA

CDR3 DNA: TGTGCCAGCAGCCCGGGACTAGCGGGAGCGCTCTGGGGGTACGAGCAGTACTTC
CDR3 protein: CASSPGLAGALWGYEQYF
D gene: TRBD2
J gene: TRBJ2-7
V gene: TRBV4-2
clone size: once

CDR3 DNA: TGTGCTACACAGGGGCTAGATGAAAAACTGTTTTTT
CDR3 protein: CATQGLDEKLFF
D gene: TRBD1
J gene: TRBJ1-4
V gene: TRBV10-3
clone size: NA

CDR3 DNA: TGTGCCAGCAACCAACAGGGGGCGCCCCGTAATGAGCAGTTCTTC
CDR3 protein: CASNQQGAPRNEQFF
D gene: TRBD1
J gene: TRBJ2-1
V gene: TRBV2
clone size: NA

CDR3 DNA: TGTGCCAGCAGCTTAGAGGACAGGGGAGGCTACAATGAGCAGTTCTTC
CDR3 protein: CASSLEDRGGYNEQFF
D gene: TRBD1
J gene: TRBJ2-1
V gene: TRBV11-3
clone size: NA

CDR3 DNA: TGTGCCAGTAGTACCCGGGAACCCGACTATATTTATGGCTACACCTTC
CDR3 protein: CASSTREPDYIYGYTF
D gene: NA
J gene: TRBJ1-2
V gene: TRBV19
clone size: NA

CDR3 DNA: TGCGCCAGCAGCTTCGCTGGGGAGAAGTCCTACAATGAGCAGTTCTTC
CDR3 protein: CASSFAGEKSYNEQFF
D gene: NA
J gene: TRBJ2-1
V gene: TRBV5-1
clone size: NA

CDR3 DNA: TGTGCCTGGAGTCCCCCCTGGGGCACTGAAGCTTTCTTT
CDR3 protein: CAWSPPWGTEAFF
D gene: NA
J gene: TRBJ1-1
V gene: TRBV30
clone size: NA

CDR3 DNA: TGCGCCAGCAGCTTGTTCGCGGGAGGGAGACGGGGAGGGAATGAGCAGTTCTTC
CDR3 protein: CASSLFAGGRRGGNEQFF
D gene: TRBD2
J gene: TRBJ2-1
V gene: TRBV5-1
clone size: NA

CDR3 DNA: TGTGCCAGCAGCTCTTCTATTTCCCGGACAGGGGACTACGAGCAGTACTTC
CDR3 protein: CASSSSISRTGDYEQYF
D gene: TRBD1
J gene: TRBJ2-7
V gene: TRBV11-2
clone size: once

CDR3 DNA: TGCGCCAGCAGTCGAAGGGCGAACTATGGCTACACCTTC
CDR3 protein: CASSRRANYGYTF
D gene: NA
J gene: TRBJ1-2
V gene: TRBV5-1
clone size: NA

CDR3 DNA: TGTGCCTGGAGTGTACAAGGGGACAGGGAGCAGTACTTC
CDR3 protein: CAWSVQGDREQYF
D gene: TRBD1
J gene: TRBJ2-7
V gene: TRBV30
clone size: NA

CDR3 DNA: TGCGCCAGCAGGGGGGTCCGCAATGAGCAGTTCTTC
CDR3 protein: CASRGVRNEQFF
D gene: NA
J gene: TRBJ2-1
V gene: TRBV10-1
clone size: NA

CDR3 DNA: TGTGCCAGCCGCCCGGGGGAGTGGGAGCCCCAGCATTTT
CDR3 protein: CASRPGEWEPQHF
D gene: NA
J gene: TRBJ1-5
V gene: TRBV6-1
clone size: NA

CDR3 DNA: TGTGCCAGCAGCGTATATAGCGGGAGGGCCCTAGATACGCAGTATTTT
CDR3 protein: CASSVYSGRALDTQYF
D gene: TRBD2
J gene: TRBJ2-3
V gene: TRBV9
clone size: NA

CDR3 DNA: TGTGCCAGCAGCCCGGACAGGGGGTATGGAAGCTACACCTTC
CDR3 protein: CASSPDRGYGSYTF
D gene: TRBD1
J gene: TRBJ1-2
V gene: TRBV13
clone size: once

CDR3 DNA: TGTGCCAGCAGCGTCCAGTACACCGGGGAGCTGTTTTTT
CDR3 protein: CASSVQYTGELFF
D gene: NA
J gene: TRBJ2-2
V gene: TRBV9
clone size: NA

CDR3 DNA: TGTGCCAGCGTATCCTACGAGCAGTACTTC
CDR3 protein: CASVSYEQYF
D gene: NA
J gene: TRBJ2-7
V gene: TRBV6-4
clone size: NA

CDR3 DNA: TGTGCCAGCAGCTTCCTGGGACAGGGTACCAAAAACATTCAGTACTTC
CDR3 protein: CASSFLGQGTKNIQYF
D gene: TRBD1
J gene: TRBJ2-4
V gene: TRBV7-9
clone size: NA

CDR3 DNA: TGCAGCGTTGGCTCCTGGACTAGCGGGGTCACCGGGGAGCTGTTTTTT
CDR3 protein: CSVGSWTSGVTGELFF
D gene: TRBD2
J gene: TRBJ2-2
V gene: TRBV29-1
clone size: NA

CDR3 DNA: TGTGCCAGCAGCTTAACAAGTAGCGGGAGGGATGAGCAGTTCTTC
CDR3 protein: CASSLTSSGRDEQFF
D gene: TRBD2
J gene: TRBJ2-1
V gene: TRBV7-6
clone size: NA

CDR3 DNA: TGTGCCAGCAGTTACTCCAATGAGCAGTTCTTC
CDR3 protein: CASSYSNEQFF
D gene: NA
J gene: TRBJ2-1
V gene: TRBV6-5
clone size: NA

CDR3 DNA: TGTGCCAGCAGTCCAGCACTCGGGGCGAGCTATGGCTACACCTTC
CDR3 protein: CASSPALGASYGYTF
D gene: NA
J gene: TRBJ1-2
V gene: TRBV11-2
clone size: NA

CDR3 DNA: TGTGCCAGCAGCTTGCAGGGTAACACAGATACGCAGTATTTT
CDR3 protein: CASSLQGNTDTQYF
D gene: NA
J gene: TRBJ2-3
V gene: TRBV5-4
clone size: NA

CDR3 DNA: TGTGCCAGCAGTGAATTTGGAGTAGCCAAAAACATTCAGTACTTC
CDR3 protein: CASSEFGVAKNIQYF
D gene: NA
J gene: TRBJ2-4
V gene: TRBV2
clone size: NA

CDR3 DNA: TGCGCCAGCAGCCAAGTCTGGCAAGCTAGCGGGAGTCAGAGCTCCTACAATGAGCAGTTCTTC
CDR3 protein: CASSQVWQASGSQSSYNEQFF
D gene: TRBD2
J gene: TRBJ2-1
V gene: TRBV4-1
clone size: NA

CDR3 DNA: TGCGCCAGCAGCCAGCCCGGGACTAGTTTCGACGAGCAGTACTTC
CDR3 protein: CASSQPGTSFDEQYF
D gene: TRBD2
J gene: TRBJ2-7
V gene: TRBV4-1
clone size: NA

CDR3 DNA: TGCAGTGACCCGACTAGCAATGAGCAGTTCTTC
CDR3 protein: CSDPTSNEQFF
D gene: NA
J gene: TRBJ2-1
V gene: TRBV20-1
clone size: NA